This note documents a single T cell receptor beta chain sequence. The sample originates from a study of CD8+ T cells in alopecia areata. RNA extraction and reverse transcription yielded cDNA as sequencing template. Here immunoSEQ multiplex PCR was the method, and the copy in TCRdb shows in-frame clones only, minus some. The sample has over 150,000 clones; approximately 53% are singletons. Regarding treatment: oral pan-JAK inhibitor, 5-10 mg twice daily. The CDR3 consists of 16 residues. CDR1 and CDR2 from the germline V gene are MNHNS and SASEGT. V was pared by 4 bases and J by 1 base, with 3 bases of the junction left unmatched.

The sequences come from CD8+ T cells sorted from blood, collected at week 24, from a patient treated with tofacitinib. The chain links TRBV6-1 to TRBJ2-5; 13 bases are a match to TRBD2. The sequence derives from a human donor with alopecia areata. The CDR3 sequence: CASSARTSGGQETQYF. As DNA, the CDR3 is TGTGCCAGCAGTGCCAGGACTAGCGGGGGCCAAGAGACCCAGTACTTC.